The text below deals with one T cell receptor (beta chain). This record belongs to a study of CD8+ T cells in alopecia areata. Study-wide background: The SALT score measured affected scalp surface percentage in treated patients.

As for treatment: oral pan-JAK inhibitor, 5-10 mg twice daily. In germline, CDR1 is SGHTA, CDR2 FQGTGA. V dropped 0 bases and J dropped 1; count of bases not matched to a gene: 5. This CDR3 region has 16 residues. RNA extraction and reverse transcription yielded cDNA as sequencing template. The assay was immunoSEQ multiplex PCR, and TCRdb's table has in-frame clones only and misses some. The sample includes about 190,000 clones, about three fifths of them seen just once. The sequenced sample was CD8+ T cells sorted from blood, obtained at week 24, from a patient treated with tofacitinib. This clonotype originated in a human donor with alopecia areata. The gene calls are TRBV7-3 and TRBJ2-5; 7 bases align to TRBD2. CDR3: CASSLTGSGAQETQYF. The CDR3 DNA reads as TGTGCCAGCAGCTTAACCGGGAGCGGGGCCCAAGAGACCCAGTACTTC.